The 10 T cell receptor beta chains given below trace back to one sample, sequenced in a study of identifying expanded T cells in peripheral blood. Clones were read by immunoSEQ multiplex PCR, and TCRdb kept only the in-frame ones, dropping some. Altogether around 100,000 clones are present, over 80% being singletons, with the ten largest covering 5% to 6.5%. Sequences were obtained from blood. These receptor sequences come from a person between 18 and 75 years old in good health.

This clone was seen only once. This sequence joins TRBV5-1 and TRBJ2-5, with D unclear. This CDR3 has 14 amino acids. With 3 bases removed from V and 0 bases from J, the gap between germline ends came to 9 bases. The germline gives CDR1 SGHRS, CDR2 YFSETQ. The CDR3: CASSSPNYQETQYF. The CDR3, as DNA: TGCGCCAGCAGCTCCCCGAACTACCAAGAGACCCAGTACTTC. Full variable domain (rest looked up from reference TRBV5-1 and TRBJ2-5): KAGVTQTPRYLIKTRGQQVTLSCSPISGHRSVSWYQQTPGQGLQFLFEYFSETQRNKGNFPGRFSGRQFSNSRSEMNVSTLELGDSALYLCASSSPNYQETQYFGPGTRLLVL.

The rearrangement joins TRBV2 to TRBJ1-4; D gene uncertain. This CDR3 comprises 17 residues. The V end was cut by 8 bases, the J end by 5 bases, with 24 bases between. Germline loops: CDR1 SNHLY, CDR2 FYNNEI. The CDR3 region is CASAPRAAFRTNEKLFF. CDR3 DNA sequence: TGTGCCAGCGCCCCAAGGGCGGCCTTTCGCACCAATGAAAAACTGTTTTTT.

The chain employs TRBV6-6 and TRBJ1-5; D gene uncertain. The V and J ends lost 0 bases and 9 bases respectively, with 6 bases between them. The CDR3 totals 12 residues. From germline, CDR1 is MNHNY and CDR2 SVGAGI (reference sequence). CDR3 sequence reads: CASSYSQSPQHF. The CDR3 DNA reads as TGTGCCAGCAGTTACTCCCAGTCGCCCCAGCATTTT.

This clone was seen more than once but under ten times. The chain uses TRBV19 and TRBJ1-3, with D possibly being TRBD1 (6 bases). The germline V gene has CDR1 LNHDA and CDR2 SQIVND (reference sequence). Trimming left V 6 bases short and J 0 bases short, with 9 bases between. The CDR3 covers 14 residues. CDR3 DNA sequence: TGTGCCAGTAGGAAACAGGGCTCTGGAAACACCATATATTTT. Translating gives CASRKQGSGNTIYF.

J is TRBJ1-4 and V is TRBV18; D gene unclear. The V end was cut by 3 bases, the J end by 0 bases, with 8 bases between. Germline-derived CDR1 and CDR2 are KGHSH and LQKENI. The CDR3 is 15 residues long. CDR3 DNA: TGTGCCAGCTCACCTCGACCGGCAACTAATGAAAAACTGTTTTTT. This encodes CASSPRPATNEKLFF.

The rearrangement joins TRBV2 to TRBJ2-7; D might be TRBD1 (7 bases). The V end lost 8 bases, the J end lost 6 bases, and 17 bases lay between the germline ends. Germline V gene lookup returns CDR1 SNHLY and CDR2 FYNNEI. The CDR3 is 13 residues long. The CDR3 DNA sequence: TGTGCCAGCGGGGAGACAGGGAGGTCCGAGCAGTACTTC. Amino acids: CASGETGRSEQYF.

This clone was detected a few times. The chain employs TRBV5-6 and TRBJ1-2; D is perhaps TRBD1 (5 bases). This CDR3 is built from 13 residues. Deletions cut 3 bases from V and 3 bases from J, with 9 bases between. Germline V gene sequence: CDR1 SGHDT, CDR2 YYEEEE. CDR3: CASSSRVHYGYTF. The CDR3 nucleotides read TGTGCCAGCAGCTCCAGGGTTCACTATGGCTACACCTTC.

This clone was recorded only once. The rearrangement uses TRBV5-8 and TRBJ1-2, with 9 bases aligning to TRBD1. The germline V gene has CDR1 SGHTS and CDR2 YDEGEE. The CDR3 totals 17 residues. V dropped 3 bases and J dropped 1; count of bases not matched to a gene: 10. The CDR3 DNA sequence: TGTGCCAGCAGCTCAATATTCGGGACAGGGCATAACTATGGCTACACCTTC. It yields the protein CASSSIFGTGHNYGYTF.

This chain uses TRBV7-6 with TRBJ1-6; no definite D call. Germline V gene sequence: CDR1 SGHVS, CDR2 FNYEAQ. The CDR3 consists of 13 residues. V lost 8 bases and J 8 bases, leaving 13 bases between the germline ends. The CDR3 here is CASGWGTDSPLHF. CDR3 in DNA: TGTGCCAGCGGATGGGGTACGGATTCACCCCTCCACTTT.

This sequence joins TRBV30 and TRBJ2-2, with unresolved D. Germline-derived CDR1 and CDR2 are GTSNPN and SVGIG (reference sequence). V was clipped by 4 bases and J by 8 bases, with 14 bases between them. The CDR3 extends over 13 amino acids. The chain's CDR3 is CAWIRNTRGELFF. CDR3 DNA sequence: TGTGCCTGGATCCGCAATACTCGGGGGGAGCTGTTTTTT. The full variable domain, with the rest looked up from reference TRBV30 and TRBJ2-2, is SQTIHQWPATLVQPVGSPLSLECTVEGTSNPNLYWYRQAAGRGLQLLFYSVGIGQISSEVPQNLSASRPQDRQFILSSKKLLLSDSGFYLCAWIRNTRGELFFGEGSRLTVL.